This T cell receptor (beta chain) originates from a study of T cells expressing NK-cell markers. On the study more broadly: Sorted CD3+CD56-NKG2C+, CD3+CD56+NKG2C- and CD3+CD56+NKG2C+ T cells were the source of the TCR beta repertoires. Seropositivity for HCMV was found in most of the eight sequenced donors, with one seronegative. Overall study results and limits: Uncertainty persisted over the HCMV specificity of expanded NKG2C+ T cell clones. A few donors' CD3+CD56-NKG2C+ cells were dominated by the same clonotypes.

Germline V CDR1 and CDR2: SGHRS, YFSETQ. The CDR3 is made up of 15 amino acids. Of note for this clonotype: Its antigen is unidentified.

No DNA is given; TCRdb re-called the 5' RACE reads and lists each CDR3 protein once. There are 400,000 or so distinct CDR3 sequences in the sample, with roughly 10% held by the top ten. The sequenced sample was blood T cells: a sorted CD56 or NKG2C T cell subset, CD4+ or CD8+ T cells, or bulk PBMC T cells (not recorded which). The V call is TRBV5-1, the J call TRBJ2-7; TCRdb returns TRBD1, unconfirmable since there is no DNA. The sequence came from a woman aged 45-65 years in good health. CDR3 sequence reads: CASSLDPGGTYEQYF.